This TCR beta chain is from a study of sequential checkpoint blockade in melanoma. On the study more broadly: TCRbeta immunosequencing was performed on DNA from around 96 pretreatment melanoma tumor samples. Under 25 patients had matched tumor biopsies before treatment and at week 13 after nivolumab or ipilimumab alone.

Looked up from germline, CDR1 is WNHNN and CDR2 is SYGVQD (reference sequence). This CDR3 region has 11 residues. Treatment noted: randomized to nivolumab then ipilimumab (arm A) or the reverse (arm B). Clones were read by immunoSEQ multiplex PCR, and TCRdb kept only the in-frame ones, dropping some. The data contain thousands of clones, about a fifth of them seen just once; the ten biggest clones take up under 20%. The chain carries TRBV10-1 and TRBJ2-5; D perhaps matches TRBD2 (7 bases). Material: tumor tissue (inferred from file names), obtained from a patient given nivolumab and ipilimumab in sequence. The sequence came from a human donor with melanoma. The chain's CDR3 is CAGEGEETQYF. Written as DNA, the CDR3 is TGCGCGGGGGAGGGGGAGGAGACCCAGTACTTC.